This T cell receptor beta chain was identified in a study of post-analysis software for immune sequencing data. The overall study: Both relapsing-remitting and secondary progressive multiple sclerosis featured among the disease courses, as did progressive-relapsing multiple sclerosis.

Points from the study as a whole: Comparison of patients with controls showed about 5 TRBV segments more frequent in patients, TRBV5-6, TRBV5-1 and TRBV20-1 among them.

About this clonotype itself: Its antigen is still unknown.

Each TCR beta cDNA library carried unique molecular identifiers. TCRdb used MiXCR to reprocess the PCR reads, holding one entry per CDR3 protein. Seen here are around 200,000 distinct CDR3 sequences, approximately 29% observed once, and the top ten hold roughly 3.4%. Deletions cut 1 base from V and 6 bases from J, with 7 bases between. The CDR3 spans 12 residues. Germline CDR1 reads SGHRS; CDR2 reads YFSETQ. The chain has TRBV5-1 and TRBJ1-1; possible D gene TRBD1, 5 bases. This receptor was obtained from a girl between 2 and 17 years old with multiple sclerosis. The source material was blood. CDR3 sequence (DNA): TGCGCCAGCAGCTTGTCAGGGCCTGAAGCTTTCTTT. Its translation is CASSLSGPEAFF. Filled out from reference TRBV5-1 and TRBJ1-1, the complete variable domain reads KAGVTQTPRYLIKTRGQQVTLSCSPISGHRSVSWYQQTPGQGLQFLFEYFSETQRNKGNFPGRFSGRQFSNSRSEMNVSTLELGDSALYLCASSLSGPEAFFGQGTRLTVV.